The T cell receptor (beta chain) described here comes from a study of cytomegalovirus exposure and HLA in healthy donors. Overall study: The 120 validation repertoires matched the approximately 700 first-cohort repertoires in platform, a later analysis reported. Study-wide results and limits: Cytomegalovirus-associated TCR beta chains were listed, numbering more than 150.

The repertoire was sequenced with immunoSEQ multiplex PCR; TCRdb's copy has only in-frame clones and lacks some. The data contain 150,000 to 200,000 clones, approximately 85% of them singletons. To note about this clone: The antigen is unknown.

Material: PBMCs. This TCR was recovered from a woman under 30 in good health and CMV-seronegative.

CDR3 amino acids: CASSFKGAGRAFF. Written as DNA, the CDR3 is TGTGCCAGCAGCTTCAAGGGGGCAGGGCGGGCTTTCTTT. The chain couples TRBV5-6 to TRBJ1-1, with 7 bases that match TRBD1. This CDR3 is built from 13 residues. From germline, CDR1 is SGHDT and CDR2 YYEEEE. With V trimmed by 2 bases and J by 11 bases, 9 bases remained unmatched.